The 20 T cell receptor beta chains presented below share a single source sample, sequenced in a study of T cells in tuberculosis. Sorting used thawed, overnight-rested PBMC stained with anti-CD3, a viability dye and GMM-loaded CD1B tetramer. CD1B tetramers were loaded with Rhodococcus equi-derived C32 glucose monomycolate. Assay used: immunoSEQ multiplex PCR; TCRdb lists only in-frame clones, some missing. The repertoire has about 54,000 clones, 88% of them found once; the top ten carry roughly a fifth. The sequencing input was CD1b-GMM tetramer-negative cells sorted from PBMCs. These receptors came from an adult woman with latent tuberculosis.

This rearrangement joins TRBV5-1 to TRBJ2-5; 9 bases are a match to TRBD1. TRBJ2-7 matches the DNA end more closely, so the J call is doubtful. Germline loops: CDR1 SGHRS, CDR2 YFSETQ. The length of the CDR3 is 14 residues. The CDR3 here is CASRPGTGTYEQYF. For the CDR3, the DNA is TGCGCCAGCAGGCCCGGGACAGGGACCTACGAGCAGTACTTC.

V usage is TRBV5-8 and J usage is TRBJ2-1, with 9 bases aligning to TRBD2. In germline, CDR1 is SGHTS, CDR2 YDEGEE. Germline trimming cut 0 bases from V and 0 bases from J; bases unmatched to any gene: 7. The CDR3 consists of 18 residues. The CDR3 spells CASSLEAGGFTSYNEQFF. DNA for the CDR3: TGTGCCAGCAGCTTGGAAGCGGGGGGTTTCACCTCCTACAATGAGCAGTTCTTC.

The chain has TRBV20-1 and TRBJ2-1; D call uncertain. This CDR3 spans 10 amino acids. Trimming took off 1 base at V and 13 bases at J, with 8 bases between the two ends. The germline V gene encodes CDR1 DFQATT and CDR2 SNEGSKA (reference sequence). DNA for the CDR3: TGCAGTGCTAGAGGGGCGAGTCAGTTCTTC. Amino acids: CSARGASQFF.

The chain employs TRBV7-3 and TRBJ2-2; perhaps TRBD2 as D (5 bases). The germline gives CDR1 SGHTA, CDR2 FQGTGA. V lost 4 bases, J lost 6 bases, and 12 bases lay in between. The CDR3 has 14 amino acids. DNA for the CDR3: TGTGCCAGCAGCTCTCAGAGGGAATCCGGGGAGCTGTTTTTT. Residues: CASSSQRESGELFF.

The chain carries TRBV30 and TRBJ2-7; 9 nucleotides agree with TRBD1. The germline CDR1 and CDR2 sequences are GTSNPN and SVGIG (reference sequence). The V segment lost 4 bases and the J segment 3 bases; nucleotides outside the gene matches: 7. The CDR3 runs 14 residues. CDR3: CAWTPGQGIYEQYF. In DNA, the CDR3 is TGTGCCTGGACTCCCGGACAGGGGATCTACGAGCAGTACTTC.

The chain links TRBV5-1 to TRBJ2-2; a weak D match, TRBD2 (6 bases). Trimming removed 0 bases at V and 5 bases at J, with 11 bases between. CDR3 length: 15 amino acids. Germline loops: CDR1 SGHRS, CDR2 YFSETQ. This CDR3 is CASSLGHGRTGELFF. DNA of the CDR3: TGCGCCAGCAGCTTGGGCCATGGGAGGACCGGGGAGCTGTTTTTT. Supplemented by reference TRBV5-1 and TRBJ2-2, the full variable domain reads KAGVTQTPRYLIKTRGQQVTLSCSPISGHRSVSWYQQTPGQGLQFLFEYFSETQRNKGNFPGRFSGRQFSNSRSEMNVSTLELGDSALYLCASSLGHGRTGELFFGEGSRLTVL.

This chain links TRBV7-9 with TRBJ2-2; D might be TRBD2 (6 bases). CDR3 length: 15 residues. Germline-derived CDR1 and CDR2 are SEHNR and FQNEAQ (reference sequence). The germline V and J ends were trimmed by 5 bases and 4 bases, with 14 bases remaining between them. The CDR3 loop is CASSLRLEGTGELFF. The CDR3 coding sequence is TGTGCCAGCAGCCTCAGACTGGAGGGCACCGGGGAGCTGTTTTTT.

V usage is TRBV18 and J usage is TRBJ1-5; TRBD1 agrees at 8 bases. This CDR3 region has 15 residues. CDR1 is KGHSH, CDR2 LQKENI, per germline. Trimming took 3 bases from V and 4 from J; bases not matched to a gene: 5. The CDR3 nucleotides are TGTGCCAGCTCACCGAACGACAGGGGTAATCAGCCCCAGCATTTT. Its translation is CASSPNDRGNQPQHF.

This CDR3 reads CASSQTGTEVYGYTF. The CDR3 DNA follows: TGTGCCAGCTCACAGACCGGGACAGAAGTCTATGGCTACACCTTC. The V gene is TRBV18, the J gene TRBJ1-2; 7 bases are a match to TRBD1. The V gene's germline CDR1 is KGHSH and CDR2 LQKENI. This CDR3 region has 15 residues. V lost 4 bases, J lost 4 bases, and 9 bases stayed unmatched. The full variable domain, rest sourced from reference TRBV18 and TRBJ1-2, is NAGVMQNPRHLVRRRGQEARLRCSPMKGHSHVYWYRQLPEEGLKFMVYLQKENIIDESGMPKERFSAEFPKEGPSILRIQQVVRGDSAAYFCASSQTGTEVYGYTFGSGTRLTVV.

This rearrangement joins TRBV29-1 to TRBJ2-5; D may be TRBD2 (7 bases). Per germline, CDR1 SQVTM and CDR2 ANQGSEA. CDR3 length: 13 residues. Trimming left V 6 bases short and J 7 bases short, with 18 bases between. DNA of the CDR3: TGCAGCGTGGGGGGGACATCGATAGGGACCCAGTACTTC. Protein sequence: CSVGGTSIGTQYF.

J is TRBJ2-7 and V is TRBV15, with D hard to call. Trimming shortened V by 1 base and J by 5 bases, and 9 bases separated the two germline ends. CDR3 length: 13 amino acids. Germline CDR1 LNHNV, CDR2 YYDKDF (reference sequence). The CDR3 DNA follows: TGTGCCACCAGCAGAGTGAACGCGAACGAGCAGTACTTC. Protein sequence: CATSRVNANEQYF.

V gene TRBV9 combines with J gene TRBJ2-2, with TRBD1 matching 9 bases. Germline V gene data show CDR1 as SGDLS and CDR2 as YYNGEE. The V and J ends lost 0 bases and 1 base, in that order; junction bases with no gene match: 4. This CDR3 spans 17 amino acids. CDR3 sequence: CASSVARQGVNTGELFF. CDR3 nucleotides: TGTGCCAGCAGCGTAGCTAGACAGGGGGTGAACACCGGGGAGCTGTTTTTT.

This clone was detected only a few times. The chain employs TRBV10-3 and TRBJ1-2; D is ambiguous. This CDR3 has 17 amino acids. Trimming removed 0 bases from V and 2 bases from J, with 16 bases in between. Germline CDR1 is ENHRY and CDR2 is SYGVKD. The CDR3 DNA reads TGTGCCATCAGTGAGTCGAATCAAGAGTTTCCGAACTATGGCTACACCTTC. Protein: CAISESNQEFPNYGYTF.

The chain links TRBV5-4 to TRBJ1-4, with 7 nucleotides matching TRBD1. The length of the CDR3 is 12 residues. V lost 9 bases to trimming and J lost 5 bases; unmatched junction nucleotides: 4. Germline V gene data show CDR1 as SGHNT and CDR2 as YYREEE (reference sequence). The chain's CDR3 is CATRQGNEKLFF. Here the CDR3 DNA reads TGTGCCACGAGACAGGGAAATGAAAAACTGTTTTTT.

The chain employs TRBV7-9 and TRBJ2-7; 7 bases match TRBD2. The trim removed 7 bases at V and 2 bases at J, leaving 5 bases unmatched. CDR1 and CDR2 from the germline V gene are SEHNR and FQNEAQ (reference sequence). This CDR3 is built from 13 residues. This CDR3 is CASTMGGTYEQYF. CDR3 nucleotide sequence: TGTGCCAGCACCATGGGGGGGACCTACGAGCAGTACTTC.

This clone was observed a few times. This sequence joins TRBV7-2 and TRBJ2-4, with D perhaps matching TRBD2 (6 bases). Germline V gene sequence: CDR1 SGHTA, CDR2 FQGNSA. V lost 2 bases and J 3 bases, leaving 20 bases between the germline ends. This CDR3 has 18 residues. The CDR3 loop is CASSLKNGSGWDKNIQYF. The CDR3 nucleotides read TGTGCCAGCAGCTTAAAGAACGGGAGTGGATGGGACAAAAACATTCAGTACTTC.

This chain connects TRBV19 to TRBJ2-5, with D perhaps matching TRBD1 (5 bases). CDR1 is LNHDA, CDR2 SQIVND, per germline (reference sequence). Between the trimmed V and J ends, which lost 8 bases and 2 bases, there was a span of 12 bases. The CDR3 is 13 residues long. The CDR3: CASAQGLQETQYF. In nucleotides, the CDR3 is TGTGCCAGTGCCCAGGGTCTGCAAGAGACCCAGTACTTC.

The gene calls are TRBV21-1 and TRBJ2-2; the D call of TRBD2 is as the table states it, not checked on the DNA. TRBV21-1 is reported as a pseudogene. This CDR3 comprises 16 residues. The CDR3 bases are TGTGCCAGCAGCAAGAAGCTAGCGGGGGCCACCGGGGAGCTGTTTTTT. Protein: CASSKKLAGATGELFF.

This clone was detected only once. V usage is TRBV4-2 and J usage is TRBJ2-1, with 12 bases fitting TRBD2. Unmatched junction bases numbered 0, after V lost 0 bases and J lost 0 bases. The length of the CDR3 is 17 residues. CDR1 and CDR2 from the germline V gene are LGHNA and YNFKEQ. The CDR3 reads CASSQEGLAGSYNEQFF. The CDR3 DNA sequence: TGTGCCAGCAGCCAAGAGGGACTAGCGGGCTCCTACAATGAGCAGTTCTTC.

The V and J genes are TRBV4-3 and TRBJ1-2; 11 bases line up with TRBD1. The V and J ends lost 1 base and 4 bases, in that order; junction bases with no gene match: 2. Germline V gene lookup returns CDR1 LGHNA and CDR2 YSLEER. The CDR3 totals 15 residues. The DNA of the CDR3 is TGCGCCAGCAGCCAAGGGACAGGGGGCCTCTATGGCTACACCTTC. Its translation is CASSQGTGGLYGYTF.